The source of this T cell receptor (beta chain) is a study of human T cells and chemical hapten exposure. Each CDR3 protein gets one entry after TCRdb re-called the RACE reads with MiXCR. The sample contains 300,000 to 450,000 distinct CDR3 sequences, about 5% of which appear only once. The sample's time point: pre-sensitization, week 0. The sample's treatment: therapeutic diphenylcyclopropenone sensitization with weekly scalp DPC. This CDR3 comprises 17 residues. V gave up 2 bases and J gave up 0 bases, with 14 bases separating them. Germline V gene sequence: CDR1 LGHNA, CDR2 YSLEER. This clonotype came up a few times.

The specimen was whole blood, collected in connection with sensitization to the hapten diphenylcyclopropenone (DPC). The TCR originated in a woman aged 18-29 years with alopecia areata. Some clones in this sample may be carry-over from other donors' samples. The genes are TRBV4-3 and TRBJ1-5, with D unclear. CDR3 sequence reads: CASSQYQDGHSNQPQHF. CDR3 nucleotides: TGCGCCAGCAGCCAATACCAAGACGGTCATAGCAATCAGCCCCAGCATTTT.